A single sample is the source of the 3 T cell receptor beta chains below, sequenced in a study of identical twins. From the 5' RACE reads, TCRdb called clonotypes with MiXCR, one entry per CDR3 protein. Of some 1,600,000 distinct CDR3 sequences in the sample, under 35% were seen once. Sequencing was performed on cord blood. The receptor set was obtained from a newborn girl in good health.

This chain's CDR3 is CASSSPRSGGTYEQYF. In nucleotides, the CDR3 is TGTGCCAGCAGTTCCCCCCGAAGCGGGGGGACCTACGAGCAGTACTTC. The rearrangement uses TRBV28 and TRBJ2-7, with 9 nucleotides matching TRBD2. Germline-derived CDR1 and CDR2 are MDHEN and SYDVKM. The CDR3 is made up of 16 amino acids. V lost 4 bases, J lost 2 bases, and 9 bases stayed unmatched.

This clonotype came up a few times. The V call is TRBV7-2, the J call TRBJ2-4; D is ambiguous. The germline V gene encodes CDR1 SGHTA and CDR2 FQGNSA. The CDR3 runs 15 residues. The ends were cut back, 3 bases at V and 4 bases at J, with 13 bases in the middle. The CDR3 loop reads CASSFEGRIKNIQYF. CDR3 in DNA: TGTGCCAGCAGCTTTGAAGGTCGGATAAAAAACATTCAGTACTTC.

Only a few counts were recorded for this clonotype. The CDR3 spells CAIRIDSSYEQYF. The CDR3 DNA reads TGTGCCATCAGGATCGACAGCTCCTACGAGCAGTACTTC. This chain connects TRBV10-3 to TRBJ2-7; a weak D match, TRBD1 (5 bases). Trimming removed 6 bases at V and 0 bases at J, with 9 bases between. The CDR3 spans 13 residues. CDR1 and CDR2 from the germline V gene are ENHRY and SYGVKD.